This record looks at one T cell receptor (beta chain) sequence and its context. The antigen is not known. A junction boundary mismatches the germline segment, possibly from a read error. The data originate from a study of blood T cells in healthy people across ages. Study-wide points: The study found TCR beta diversity correlated strongly with naive T cell percentage. Relative to aged donors, long-lived donors carried more naive CD4+ cells and displayed higher diversity.

Using a J-beta primer mix together with a sample-barcoded 5' primer, a second PCR was run for roughly 6 to 12 cycles. TCRdb fed the 5' RACE reads into MiXCR, producing one record per CDR3 protein. Among 700,000 or so distinct CDR3 sequences listed, approximately 21% were seen once. The CDR3 sequence is 13 residues long. From germline, CDR1 is MGHDK and CDR2 SYGVNS. This TCR was sampled from a man between 65 and 85 years old in good health. The chain couples TRBV25-1 to TRBJ1-5; D remains unclear. The source material was blood. CDR3 bases: TGTACCAGCAGTGAACGGGGCAATCAGCCCCAGCATTTT. Protein product: CTSSERGNQPQHF.